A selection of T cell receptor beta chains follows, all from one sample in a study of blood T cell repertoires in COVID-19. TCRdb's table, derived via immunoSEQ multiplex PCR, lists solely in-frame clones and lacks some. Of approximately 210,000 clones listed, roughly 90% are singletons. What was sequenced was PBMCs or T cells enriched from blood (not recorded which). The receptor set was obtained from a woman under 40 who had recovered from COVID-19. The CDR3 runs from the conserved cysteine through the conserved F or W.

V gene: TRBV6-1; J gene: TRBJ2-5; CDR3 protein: CASSEQVRAKETQYF
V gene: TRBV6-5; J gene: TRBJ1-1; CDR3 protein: CASTPPKGVNTEAFF
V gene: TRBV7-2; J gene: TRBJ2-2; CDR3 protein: CASSGGRRRTGELFF
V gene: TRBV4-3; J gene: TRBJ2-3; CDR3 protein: CASSQDTGRGDTQYF
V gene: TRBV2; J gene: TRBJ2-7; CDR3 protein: CASSATYEQYF
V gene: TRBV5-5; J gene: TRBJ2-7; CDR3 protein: CASSVNRGTYEQYF
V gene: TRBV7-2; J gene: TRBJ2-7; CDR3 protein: CASSSTGVGYEQYF
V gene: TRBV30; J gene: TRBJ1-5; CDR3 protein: CAWSVGSNQPQHF
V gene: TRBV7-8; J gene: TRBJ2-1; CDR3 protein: CASIPLDYQYNEQFF
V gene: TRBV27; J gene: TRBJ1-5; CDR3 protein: CASRDRGNLRNSNQPQHF
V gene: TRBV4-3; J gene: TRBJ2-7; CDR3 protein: CASSQDDGGTGGEEQYF
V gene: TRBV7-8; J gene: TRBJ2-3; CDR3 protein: CASSQGKGTQYF
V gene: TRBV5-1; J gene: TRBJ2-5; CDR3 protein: CASSFEETQYF
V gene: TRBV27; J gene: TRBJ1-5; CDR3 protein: CASSFLEGRRQPQHF
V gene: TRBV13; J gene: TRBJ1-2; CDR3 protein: CASSSGTDPSGYGYTF
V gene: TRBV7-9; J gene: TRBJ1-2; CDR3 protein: CASSEHQGGKNYGYTF
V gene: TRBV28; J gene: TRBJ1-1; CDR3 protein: CASSWPGTGIDTEAFF
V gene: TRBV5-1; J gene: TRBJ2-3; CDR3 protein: CASRAGATDTQYF
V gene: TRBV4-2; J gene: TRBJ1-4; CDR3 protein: CASSQSFRGAGSGKLFF
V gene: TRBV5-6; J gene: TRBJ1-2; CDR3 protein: CASSYLPTPPGYTF
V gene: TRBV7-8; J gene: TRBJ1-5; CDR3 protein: CASSSETGIINQPQHF
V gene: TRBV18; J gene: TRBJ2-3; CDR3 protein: CASSLNAGQSVTDTQYF
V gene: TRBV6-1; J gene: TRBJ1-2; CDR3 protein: CASSEGGLYGYTF
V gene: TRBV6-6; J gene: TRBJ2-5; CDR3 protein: CASSSQGVQETQYF
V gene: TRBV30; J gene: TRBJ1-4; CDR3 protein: CAWSVGVGELFF
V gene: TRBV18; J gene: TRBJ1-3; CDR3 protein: CASSPQRQESGNTIYF
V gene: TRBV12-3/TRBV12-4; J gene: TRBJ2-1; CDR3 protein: CASSLESRNEQFF
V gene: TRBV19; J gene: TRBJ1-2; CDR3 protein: CASRPDRGGGYTF
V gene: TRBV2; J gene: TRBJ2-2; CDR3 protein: CASGTENTGELFF
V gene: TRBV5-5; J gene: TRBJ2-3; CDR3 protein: CASSLALAGGTDTQYF
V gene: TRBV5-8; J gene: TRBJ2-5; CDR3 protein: CASSSQGAQEETQYF
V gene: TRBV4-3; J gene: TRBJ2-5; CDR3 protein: CASSQDVHQVETQYF
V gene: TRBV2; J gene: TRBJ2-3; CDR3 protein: CATEGREGLSTDTQYF
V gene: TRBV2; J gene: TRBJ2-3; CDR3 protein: CASSTPNRLAGGIFSTDTQYF
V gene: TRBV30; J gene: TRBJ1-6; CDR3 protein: CAWSKGTANSPLHF
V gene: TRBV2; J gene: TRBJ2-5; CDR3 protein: CASSPPGGLETQYF
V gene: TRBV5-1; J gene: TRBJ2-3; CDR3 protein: CASSGGTANSSTDTQYF
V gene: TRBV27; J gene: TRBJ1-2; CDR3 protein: CASSPLGTGLIEGYTF
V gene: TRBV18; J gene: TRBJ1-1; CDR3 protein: CASSRDRENTEAFF
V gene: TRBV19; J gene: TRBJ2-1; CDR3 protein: CASSIEGGSSGRYEQFF
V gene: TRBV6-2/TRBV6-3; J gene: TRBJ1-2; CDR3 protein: CASSYFSVRQGDGYTF
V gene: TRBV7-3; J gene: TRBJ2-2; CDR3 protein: CASSRGRGDPGELFF
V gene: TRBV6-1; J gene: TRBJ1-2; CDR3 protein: CASSEANLGLVDGYTF
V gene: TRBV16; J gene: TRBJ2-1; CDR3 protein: CASSQTSSEQFF
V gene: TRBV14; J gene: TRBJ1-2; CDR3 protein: CASSQNREYGYTF
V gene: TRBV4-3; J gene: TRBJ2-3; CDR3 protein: CASSPASYTDTQYF
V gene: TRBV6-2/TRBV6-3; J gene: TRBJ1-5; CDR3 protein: CASSYPHRGGPNQPQHF
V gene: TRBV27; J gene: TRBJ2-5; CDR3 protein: CASSRERDLETQYF
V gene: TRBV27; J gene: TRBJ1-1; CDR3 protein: CASSPQEPNTEAFF
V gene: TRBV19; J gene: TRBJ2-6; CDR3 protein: CASSIMASGANVLTF
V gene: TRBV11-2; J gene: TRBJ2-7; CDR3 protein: CASSFGLAGYEQYF
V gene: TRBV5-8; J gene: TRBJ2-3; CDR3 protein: CASSRQGADTQYF
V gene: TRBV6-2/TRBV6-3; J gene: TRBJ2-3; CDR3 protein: CASSYRLAGGRDTQYF